This TCR beta chain was profiled in a study of blood T cells in healthy people across ages (dated by TCRdb to the mid-2010s). Regarding the complete study: Template switching captured roughly one uniquely barcoded TCR beta cDNA molecule per two T cells in model experiments. To track age-related changes in TCR beta repertoire diversity, the study relied on deep sequencing normalized with unique cDNA molecular identifiers. Donors were grouped into four age groups: young (average roughly 15 years), middle-aged (roughly 37), aged (around 66) and long-lived (around 82). To avoid experimental bias, donors of different ages were randomly spread across the sequencing lanes. Two additional independent replicas of 1 million unique cDNA reads from the same blood draw were analyzed for two donors (one aged 18 to 29 and one aged 80 or older). The research as a whole found: Compared with the aged group, the long-lived group had more naive CD4+ T cells, fewer expanded clones and increased TCR diversity, suggesting age selection. Estimates of total diversity based on one million sequenced T cells were considered lower bounds and underestimates. Donor CMV infection status was unknown, potentially confounding age-related changes in expanded clonotypes. Bulk unsorted PBMC profiling prevented conclusive comparison of naive and antigen-experienced compartments. Observed TCR beta diversity per million T cells fell roughly linearly with age, and a significant reduction was already apparent by age approximately 41. There was a strong correlation between observed TCR beta diversity and the percentage of naive T cells measured by flow cytometry.

Concerning this clonotype itself: Its antigen is currently not known. Nothing much larger sits one base from this clone, and base qualities are not available.

CDR1 and CDR2 are read off the germline V gene (reference sequence) as LGHDT and YNNKEL. The CDR3 contains 15 residues, cysteine and phenylalanine counted. Left in the record is the CDR3 DNA by itself, 45 bases read in frame from the first base. A distance of 23 bases separates the germline ends of V and J, which lose 5 bases and 10 bases respectively. Library preparation was by 5' RACE. Instrument on record: Illumina HiSeq 2500. A second PCR of about 7 to 12 cycles was run with a J-beta primer mix and a sample-barcoded 5' primer. Each TCR beta cDNA molecule received a unique molecular identifier from a template-switch 5' adaptor carrying 12 random nucleotides. At least 2.5 million CDR3-containing paired-end reads were obtained from each sample. The Mint cDNA synthesis kit, primed by a TRBC-specific oligonucleotide, was used to synthesize first-strand cDNA from all RNA. After uracil-DNA glycosylase treatment, a first 18-cycle PCR used universal primers M1SS and BC2_uni_R on all cDNA. From the authors' description of their analysis: For normalization, 1 million high-quality reads were randomly selected from each sample, with every read carrying a distinct molecular identifier. Instead of being binned into consensus sequences, reads with shared molecular identifiers were discarded. MiTCR, set to a Q25 quality threshold and the strictest error-elimination algorithm, was used for CDR3 identification, clonotype clustering and error correction. Lower-bound total TCR beta diversity was estimated with a nonparametric unseen species model using Euler transformation. Using fastp at Q25 and MiXCR, TCRdb reprocessed the public reads and kept productive beta chains. Identical CDR3 protein sequences are pooled into one entry, listed with their most common genes and DNA. The V and J calls were determined by TCRdb, not by the authors. For this sample the table gives hundreds of thousands of distinct CDR3 sequences, of which 40% to 65% were detected only once. The ten largest clones take up approximately 13% of the sample.

The roughly 39 donors, aged roughly 6 to 100 years, were systemically healthy Caucasian individuals from Russia. Each donor gave roughly 9.5 milliliters of peripheral blood, collected into EDTA-treated Vacutainer tubes. PBMCs were isolated by Ficoll-Paque density-gradient centrifugation, with at least 7 million obtained per sample. Total RNA, at least 5 micrograms per sample, was extracted from PBMCs with Trizol reagent. The percentages of naive CD45RAhigh/CD27high T cells were determined by flow cytometry on a PBMC aliquot from every donor. In this chain, TRBV3-1 is recombined with TRBJ2-5; matching of 7 bases hints at TRBD1 as the D gene. The receptor was derived from an elderly woman in good health. The sample was blood. The CDR3 reads as follows: CASSTQGGTGSDQYF. The sequenced DNA is TGTGCCAGCAGCACCCAGGGGGGTACAGGGTCGGACCAGTACTTC.